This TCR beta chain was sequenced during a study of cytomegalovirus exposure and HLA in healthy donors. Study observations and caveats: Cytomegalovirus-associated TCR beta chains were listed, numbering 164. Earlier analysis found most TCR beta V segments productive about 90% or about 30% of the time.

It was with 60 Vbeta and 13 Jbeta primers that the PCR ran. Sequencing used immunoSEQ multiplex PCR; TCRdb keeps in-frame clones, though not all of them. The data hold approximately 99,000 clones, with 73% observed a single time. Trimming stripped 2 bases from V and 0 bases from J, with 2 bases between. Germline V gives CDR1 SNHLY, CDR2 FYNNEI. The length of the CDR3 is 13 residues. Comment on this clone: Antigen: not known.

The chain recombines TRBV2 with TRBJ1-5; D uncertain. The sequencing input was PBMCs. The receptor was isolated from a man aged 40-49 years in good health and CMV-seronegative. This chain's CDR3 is CASSEHSNQPQHF. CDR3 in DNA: TGTGCCAGCAGTGAACATAGCAATCAGCCCCAGCATTTT. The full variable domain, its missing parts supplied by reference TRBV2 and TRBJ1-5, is EPEVTQTPSHQVTQMGQEVILRCVPISNHLYFYWYRQILGQKVEFLVSFYNNEISEKSEIFDDQFSVERPDGSNFTLKIRSTKLEDSAMYFCASSEHSNQPQHFGDGTRLSIL.